This passage covers 28 T cell receptor beta chains from one sample sequenced in a study of post-analysis software for immune sequencing data. The study, taken as a whole, reports: Compared with controls, patients had more of five TRBV segments, including TRBV5-6, TRBV5-1 and TRBV20-1.

Their specific antigens are unknown. Unique molecular identifiers had been added to the TCR beta cDNA libraries. MiXCR was run by TCRdb on the PCR reads, yielding one entry per CDR3 protein. The repertoire includes over 150,000 distinct CDR3 sequences, about 32% of them detected once, and about 1.6% sits in the top ten. Sequencing input: blood. These receptors all come from a girl under 18 with multiple sclerosis.

This clonotype has just a few counts. The rearrangement links TRBV24-1 to TRBJ2-3; a possible D gene is TRBD2 (5 bases). Trimming took off 12 bases at V and 0 bases at J, with 12 bases between the two ends. The CDR3 is made up of 13 amino acids. Germline assignment: CDR1 KGHDR and CDR2 SFDVKD. The CDR3: CAANEGSTDTQYF. In DNA form, the CDR3 reads TGTGCCGCCAATGAGGGAAGCACAGATACGCAGTATTTT.

This clonotype was detected ten times or more. This chain joins TRBV9 and TRBJ2-1, with a possible D match to TRBD2 (6 bases). This CDR3 region has 16 residues. Germline loops: CDR1 SGDLS, CDR2 YYNGEE. Trimming removed 4 bases at V and 6 bases at J, with 20 bases between. The CDR3 DNA reads as TGTGCCAGCAGCCTCAACCCCGGACGGAGGGGCAATGAGCAGTTCTTC. Its protein product is CASSLNPGRRGNEQFF. Variable domain in full (rest from reference TRBV9 and TRBJ2-1): DSGVTQTPKHLITATGQRVTLRCSPRSGDLSVYWYQQSLDQGLQFLIQYYNGEERAKGNILERFSAQQFPDLHSELNLSSLELGDSALYFCASSLNPGRRGNEQFFGPGTRLTVL.

About this clonotype: A much more abundant neighbour one base away suggests this may be a read error. The CDR3 region has the DNA TGTGCCTTGGCTTCGGGGACTTACAATGAGCAGTTCTTC. This gives the protein CALASGTYNEQFF. The chain carries TRBV12-3 or TRBV12-4 and TRBJ2-1; maybe TRBD2 (6 bases). V was pared by 11 bases and J by 4 bases, with 15 bases between. CDR3 length: 13 residues.

This clonotype was counted at least ten times. The chain has TRBV20-1 and TRBJ2-7; D might be TRBD2 (5 bases). The CDR3 runs to 13 residues. The germline V gene encodes CDR1 DFQATT and CDR2 SNEGSKA (reference sequence). V gave up 6 bases and J gave up 12 bases, with 24 bases separating them. Here the CDR3 DNA reads TGCAGTGCCAGGCCTCAGGTCGGGAATGGTCGGTACTTC. It specifies CSARPQVGNGRYF.

This clonotype has just a few counts. V gene TRBV6-1 combines with J gene TRBJ2-1, with 9 bases that match TRBD2. The V and J ends lost 3 bases and 7 bases, in that order; junction bases with no gene match: 7. The CDR3 totals 15 residues. The germline V gene encodes CDR1 MNHNS and CDR2 SASEGT. CDR3 sequence: CASSERSGRLNEQFF. The CDR3, as DNA: TGTGCCAGCAGTGAGCGAAGCGGGAGGCTAAATGAGCAGTTCTTC.

Ten or more counts support this clonotype. The J gene is TRBJ2-1, the V gene TRBV7-3; 9 positions match TRBD2. Germline values: CDR1 SGHTA, CDR2 FQGTGA. The CDR3 has 15 residues. V shed 2 bases and J 2 bases; nucleotides not matched to a gene: 1. The CDR3 is CASSLASGTYNEQFF. The CDR3 nucleotides are TGTGCCAGCAGCTTAGCTAGCGGGACCTACAATGAGCAGTTCTTC.

The J gene is TRBJ2-3, the V gene TRBV10-3; 14 positions agree with TRBD2. J was trimmed by 6 bases and V by 3 bases; bases with no gene match: 8. The germline V gene encodes CDR1 ENHRY and CDR2 SYGVKD. This CDR3 has 17 amino acids. This chain's CDR3 is CAISDPGLAGDMDTQYF. The CDR3 DNA reads TGTGCCATCAGTGACCCGGGACTAGCGGGAGATATGGATACGCAGTATTTT.

The rearrangement links TRBV5-5 to TRBJ2-5; possible D gene TRBD2, 5 bases. CDR3 size: 15 residues. Trimming cost V 2 bases and J 1 base, with 12 bases left between them. Germline V gene lookup returns CDR1 SGHKS and CDR2 YYEKEE (reference sequence). Here the CDR3 DNA reads TGTGCCAGCAGCTTCAGGCCGGGGATCCAAGAGACCCAGTACTTC. Its protein is CASSFRPGIQETQYF.

There are many counts of this clonotype. DNA of the CDR3: TGCAGCGTTGAAGGGGACAGGGGAAACAATGAGCAGTTCTTC. Translation gives CSVEGDRGNNEQFF. V gene TRBV29-1 combines with J gene TRBJ2-1; TRBD1 agrees at 10 bases. Germline trimming cut 1 base from V and 5 bases from J; bases unmatched to any gene: 2. The CDR3 extends over 14 amino acids. Looked up from germline, CDR1 is SQVTM and CDR2 is ANQGSEA.

This clonotype was counted between two and nine times. This chain connects TRBV7-9 to TRBJ1-1; no reliable D call. From germline, CDR1 is SEHNR and CDR2 FQNEAQ (reference sequence). V was clipped by 3 bases and J by 4 bases, with 12 bases between them. This CDR3 has 14 residues. CDR3 DNA: TGTGCCAGCAGCTTCATGGAGGTCGGCACTGAAGCTTTCTTT. Translated, it gives CASSFMEVGTEAFF.

This clonotype was detected ten times or more. The rearrangement links TRBV20-1 to TRBJ1-2, with TRBD1 matching 8 bases. This CDR3 contains 12 residues. Germline V gene sequence: CDR1 DFQATT, CDR2 SNEGSKA (reference sequence). V lost 6 bases to trimming and J lost 8 bases; unmatched junction nucleotides: 8. This chain's CDR3 is CSAPDREMGYTF. For the CDR3, the DNA is TGCAGTGCCCCGGACAGGGAGATGGGCTACACCTTC.

This clonotype was observed a handful of times. The chain is built from TRBV27 and TRBJ2-7; D unresolved. Trimming took 5 bases from V and 4 from J, leaving 12 bases between them. CDR1 and CDR2 from the germline V gene are MNHEY and SMNVEV (reference sequence). CDR3 length: 13 residues. As DNA, the CDR3 is TGTGCCAGCAGTACTACGAACGGATACGAGCAGTACTTC. It yields the protein CASSTTNGYEQYF.

This clonotype was detected only a few times. This chain uses TRBV11-2 with TRBJ1-2; D is perhaps TRBD1 (6 bases). V was trimmed by 1 base and J by 8 bases, leaving 14 bases between them. CDR3 length equals 14 residues. CDR1 SGHAT and CDR2 FQNNGV come from the germline V gene. CDR3 sequence reads: CASSLGFEGDGYTF. The CDR3, as DNA: TGTGCCAGCAGCTTAGGCTTTGAGGGGGACGGCTACACCTTC.

This clonotype was detected many times. The CDR3 protein is CASRSSGRSYEQYF. Here the CDR3 DNA reads TGTGCCAGCAGAAGTAGCGGGAGATCCTACGAGCAGTACTTC. The V call is TRBV12-3 or TRBV12-4, the J call TRBJ2-7; TRBD2 matches 9 bases. V lost 6 bases, J lost 1 base, and 4 bases stayed unmatched. There are 14 residues in the CDR3.

In this sample, this clonotype turned up a few times. The chain employs TRBV2 and TRBJ2-3; TRBD1 matches 9 bases. Germline V gives CDR1 SNHLY, CDR2 FYNNEI. The CDR3 is 13 residues long. V lost 3 bases, J lost 5 bases, and 0 bases stayed unmatched. The CDR3 sequence is CASSETGGDTQYF. Here the CDR3 DNA reads TGTGCCAGCAGTGAGACAGGGGGAGATACGCAGTATTTT.

The table lists this clonotype with many counts. V and J are TRBV12-3 or TRBV12-4 and TRBJ2-1; TRBD2 matches at 9 bases. This CDR3 has 17 amino acids. V was pared by 4 bases and J by 7 bases, with 14 bases of the junction left unmatched. The CDR3 coding sequence is TGTGCCAGCAGTTCATTTCTAGCGGGACTAGGATTAAATGAGCAGTTCTTC. Amino acids: CASSSFLAGLGLNEQFF.

The chain couples TRBV5-4 to TRBJ2-3; tentative D call: TRBD1 (5 bases). This CDR3 is 17 amino acids long. V lost 4 bases and J 0 bases, leaving 18 bases between the germline ends. Germline V lookup: CDR1 SGHNT, CDR2 YYREEE (reference sequence). The CDR3 is CASSLTRGVASTDTQYF. The DNA of the CDR3 is TGTGCCAGCAGCCTAACAAGGGGCGTGGCTAGCACAGATACGCAGTATTTT.

This clonotype was recorded at least ten times. The genes are TRBV4-1 and TRBJ2-1; D perhaps matches TRBD1 (5 bases). This CDR3 comprises 17 residues. V lost 0 bases and J lost 0, with 12 bases in between. Germline loops: CDR1 MGHRA, CDR2 YSYEKL. The CDR3 reads CASSQEGHRSSYNEQFF. The CDR3, as DNA: TGCGCCAGCAGCCAAGAGGGCCACAGGAGCTCCTACAATGAGCAGTTCTTC.

This chain joins TRBV29-1 and TRBJ2-1, with a possible D match to TRBD2 (6 bases). V was pared by 1 base and J by 8 bases, with 12 bases between. The CDR3 runs 13 residues. The germline V gene has CDR1 SQVTM and CDR2 ANQGSEA. Written as DNA, the CDR3 is TGCAGCGTTGAAGGTCGGCGGGATTATGAGCAGTTCTTC. It encodes CSVEGRRDYEQFF.

With regard to this clonotype: This may arise from a read error, as a much more abundant clone is one base away. The V gene is TRBV7-8, the J gene TRBJ2-6; D might be TRBD1 (5 bases). Germline assignment: CDR1 SGHVS and CDR2 FQNEAQ. The length of the CDR3 is 15 residues. CDR3 residues: CARSEQGDGANVLTF. CDR3 nucleotide sequence: TGTGCCCGCAGCGAGCAGGGCGATGGGGCCAACGTCCTGACTTTC.

This chain connects TRBV5-1 to TRBJ1-2; maybe TRBD1 (5 bases). The CDR3 is 15 amino acids. V lost 0 bases and J 8 bases, leaving 17 bases between the germline ends. Germline lookup yields CDR1 SGHRS and CDR2 YFSETQ. CDR3 coding DNA: TGCGCCAGCAGCTTGGAAGGCCAAAGGGGACCGGGCTACACCTTC. It yields the protein CASSLEGQRGPGYTF.

The CDR3 bases are TGTGCCAGCAGCGGAGGGGACAGTCCTTTTAATTCACCCCTCCACTTT. This codes for CASSGGDSPFNSPLHF. V gene TRBV7-9 combines with J gene TRBJ1-6, with 7 bases matching TRBD1. The V segment lost 5 bases and the J segment 6 bases; nucleotides outside the gene matches: 10. CDR3 length equals 16 residues. Germline CDR1 reads SEHNR; CDR2 reads FQNEAQ (reference sequence).

This clonotype came up many times. The chain carries TRBV27 and TRBJ2-5; D is uncertain. The CDR3 runs to 12 residues. Trimming took 5 bases from V and 5 from J, leaving 9 bases between them. The germline V gene has CDR1 MNHEY and CDR2 SMNVEV (reference sequence). The CDR3 DNA sequence: TGTGCCAGCAGTATAATAGGGGAGACCCAGTACTTC. Translation gives CASSIIGETQYF.

Comment on this clonotype: Mismatch with germline at one junction end may stem from a read error. V usage is TRBV6-5 and J usage is TRBJ2-1; D might be TRBD2 (6 bases). The CDR3 totals 13 residues. Germline values: CDR1 MNHEY, CDR2 SVGAGI. CDR3 loop: CANSYRPAGERFF. DNA for the CDR3: TGTGCCAACAGTTACCGGCCAGCGGGTGAGCGGTTCTTC.

The genes are TRBV11-2 and TRBJ2-5; D might be TRBD1 (5 bases). This CDR3 region has 13 residues. Looked up from germline, CDR1 is SGHAT and CDR2 is FQNNGV. V was shortened by 5 bases and J by 5 bases, with 12 bases between the two germline ends. The CDR3 sequence: CASSDKQGETQYF. Here the CDR3 DNA reads TGTGCCAGCAGCGACAAGCAGGGTGAGACCCAGTACTTC.

This clonotype was seen a handful of times. The V gene is TRBV29-1, the J gene TRBJ1-2; possible D gene TRBD1, 5 bases. Germline CDR1 reads SQVTM; CDR2 reads ANQGSEA. This CDR3 contains 12 residues. V lost 4 bases to trimming and J lost 2 bases, with 8 bases between them. In nucleotides, the CDR3 is TGCAGCGTTGCCAGGGCAAACTATGGCTACACCTTC. This gives the protein CSVARANYGYTF.

There are a few counts of this clonotype. This chain joins TRBV9 and TRBJ2-3, with 15 bases lining up with TRBD2. Germline V gene lookup returns CDR1 SGDLS and CDR2 YYNGEE. After removal of 4 bases from V and 5 bases from J, the junction contained 8 bases not matched to a gene. The CDR3 has 17 residues. CDR3 loop: CASSLGLAGGAQDTQYF. The DNA for the CDR3 is TGTGCCAGCAGCCTCGGACTAGCGGGAGGGGCGCAAGATACGCAGTATTTT.

This clonotype occurred once. A clone one base away is much larger, so this may be a read error. This chain uses TRBV6-6 with TRBJ1-2; D not resolved. From germline, CDR1 is MNHNY and CDR2 SVGAGI (reference sequence). The CDR3 runs to 11 residues. This CDR3 is CASTSSYDYTF. The CDR3 nucleotides read TGTGCCAGCACGAGTTCGTATGACTACACCTTC.